This T cell receptor (beta chain) stems from a study of T cell responses to AZD1222 COVID-19 vaccine. CDR1 is MNHEY, CDR2 SVGEGT, per germline. The CDR3 runs to 14 residues. J lost 6 bases, V lost 6 bases, and 9 bases had no gene match. Profiled with immunoSEQ multiplex PCR; TCRdb holds only in-frame clones, not every one. The sample holds roughly 140,000 clones, around 88% seen once. The sample here was peripheral blood, taken on day 0 of AZD1222 vaccination. The sequence was obtained from an adult in good health. The chain is built from TRBV6-2 or TRBV6-3 and TRBJ1-2, with TRBD1 matching 8 bases. CDR3 amino acids: CASSTRTGRHGYTF. The CDR3 DNA sequence: TGTGCCAGCAGCACCCGGACAGGGAGGCATGGCTACACCTTC.